A single sample is the source of the 12 T cell receptor beta chains below, sequenced in a study of blood T cells in healthy people across ages (dated by TCRdb to between 2014 and 2017). The method behind the library was 5' RACE. The sequencer listed for this sample is Illumina HiSeq 2500. The second PCR ran for about 7 to 11 cycles and used a J-beta primer mix along with a sample-barcoded 5' primer. Starting from the raw public reads, TCRdb applied fastp trimming at Q25, assembled clones with MiXCR and retained in-frame beta chains. Each entry merges the rows of one CDR3 protein and shows their most common DNA and genes. This sample holds about 640,000 distinct CDR3 sequences; around 54% were observed only once. The ten largest clones add up to over 35% of the sample. Sequences were obtained from blood. The receptors shown here come from a man in his sixties in good health.

This chain uses TRBV24-1 with TRBJ2-5, with D perhaps given as TRBD1 or TRBD2 (5 bases each). This CDR3 is built from 12 residues. The ends were cut back, 7 bases at V and 3 bases at J, with 8 bases in the middle. CDR1 is KGHDR, CDR2 SFDVKD, per germline. The DNA for the CDR3 is TGTGCCACCAGGGGGGATGAAGAGACCCAGTACTTC. Its translation is CATRGDEETQYF.

V gene TRBV28 combines with J gene TRBJ2-3; D is ambiguous. This CDR3 has 16 amino acids. Deletions cut 4 bases from V and 2 bases from J, with 16 bases between. CDR1 is MDHEN and CDR2 is SYDVKM in the germline V gene. Here the CDR3 reads CASSSPGSRATDTQYF. The CDR3 coding sequence is TGTGCCAGCAGTTCCCCAGGAAGTAGGGCCACAGATACGCAGTATTTT.

The CDR3 loop reads CASSLVGLGRATQETQYF. Here the CDR3 DNA reads TGTGCCAGCAGCTTGGTCGGCCTTGGGAGGGCAACGCAAGAGACCCAGTACTTC. The V and J genes are TRBV5-4 and TRBJ2-5, with 7 bases matching TRBD2. Germline lookup yields CDR1 SGHNT and CDR2 YYREEE (reference sequence). The CDR3 sequence is 18 residues long. J was trimmed by 2 bases and V by 0 bases; bases with no gene match: 13.

This chain links TRBV28 with TRBJ2-5, with 7 bases lining up with TRBD2. CDR1 and CDR2 (germline): MDHEN, SYDVKM. Trimming took 3 bases from V and 2 from J; bases not matched to a gene: 9. CDR3 length: 16 residues. The CDR3 here is CASSFQVGGGQETQYF. CDR3 sequence (DNA): TGTGCCAGCAGTTTCCAGGTGGGGGGGGGACAAGAGACCCAGTACTTC.

This sequence joins TRBV20-1 and TRBJ2-1; the match to TRBD2 covers 9 bases. Trimming removed 3 bases from V and 8 bases from J; junction bases left unmatched: 14. CDR1 and CDR2 (germline): DFQATT, SNEGSKA (reference sequence). CDR3 size: 16 residues. The CDR3 here is CSARSPGTSPPYEQFF. The CDR3 DNA sequence: TGCAGTGCTAGGTCCCCCGGGACTAGCCCACCTTATGAGCAGTTCTTC.

This clonotype was observed a few times. The chain employs TRBV5-1 and TRBJ2-3; 8 nucleotides line up with TRBD2. This CDR3 region has 15 residues. CDR1 is SGHRS, CDR2 YFSETQ, per germline. Trimming at V came to 4 bases and at J to 1 base, leaving 5 bases not matched to a gene. The CDR3 coding sequence is TGCGCCAGCAGCCCCGGGGGGGCTGGCACAGATACGCAGTATTTT. Translated, it gives CASSPGGAGTDTQYF.

This clonotype came up a few times. V usage is TRBV10-3 and J usage is TRBJ2-7; 8 bases map to TRBD1. CDR3 size: 15 residues. CDR1 ENHRY and CDR2 SYGVKD come from the germline V gene. The junction had 5 bases not matched to a gene; V was cut back by 2 bases and J by 2 bases. The CDR3 here is CAISEPGQGTYEQYF. The CDR3 DNA follows: TGTGCCATCAGTGAGCCTGGACAGGGCACCTACGAGCAGTACTTC.

This clonotype was detected only a few times. The V and J genes are TRBV4-2 and TRBJ2-4; 7 nucleotides line up with TRBD2. The CDR3 runs to 13 residues. From germline, CDR1 is LGHNA and CDR2 YNFKEQ. V was pared by 0 bases and J by 13 bases, with 6 bases of the junction left unmatched. The CDR3 region has the DNA TGTGCCAGCAGCCAAGAAAGTGGGGGAGGGCAGTACTTC. It translates to CASSQESGGGQYF.

Here the CDR3 reads CASSRGASLQETQYF. The CDR3 nucleotides read TGTGCCAGCAGCCGGGGGGCTAGTCTACAAGAGACCCAGTACTTC. V and J are TRBV11-2 and TRBJ2-5, with a tentative D call TRBD2 (7 bases). V lost 5 bases to trimming and J lost 2 bases, with 15 bases between them. This CDR3 is built from 15 residues. The germline V gene has CDR1 SGHAT and CDR2 FQNNGV.

Of note for this clonotype: The CDR3 does not close with the conserved phenylalanine or tryptophan, likely indicating a read error. The DNA is left out, because the CDR3 cannot be placed on it with certainty; the CDR3 is given as TCRdb lists it. J is TRBJ2-1 and V is TRBV7-2; TRBD1 reflects the table's D call only, with no check against the DNA. The CDR3 extends over 16 residues, inclusive of both ends. CDR1 SGHTA and CDR2 FQGNSA come from the germline V gene. This chain's CDR3 is CASSLGMTGNGYTFGS.

The J gene is TRBJ2-3, the V gene TRBV5-1; D perhaps matches TRBD1 (6 bases). Trimming shortened V by 0 bases and J by 8 bases, and 22 bases separated the two germline ends. Germline CDR1 SGHRS, CDR2 YFSETQ. The CDR3 has 17 amino acids. CDR3 sequence: CASSLDGQNPSPGTQYF. In nucleotides, the CDR3 is TGCGCCAGCAGCTTGGATGGACAGAATCCATCCCCGGGTACGCAGTATTTT.

This chain links TRBV5-1 with TRBJ2-3; D gene ambiguous. The CDR3 runs 14 residues. In germline, CDR1 is SGHRS, CDR2 YFSETQ. V gave up 0 bases and J gave up 5 bases, with 10 bases separating them. The CDR3 sequence is CASSLVRFLDTQYF. The CDR3 coding sequence is TGCGCCAGCAGCTTGGTACGGTTCCTAGATACGCAGTATTTT. Supplemented by reference TRBV5-1 and TRBJ2-3, the full variable domain reads KAGVTQTPRYLIKTRGQQVTLSCSPISGHRSVSWYQQTPGQGLQFLFEYFSETQRNKGNFPGRFSGRQFSNSRSEMNVSTLELGDSALYLCASSLVRFLDTQYFGPGTRLTVL.